These 31 T cell receptor beta chains share one sample of origin, sequenced in a study of blood T cell repertoires in COVID-19. Only in-frame clones appear in the TCRdb table, and some are missing; sequencing was by immunoSEQ multiplex PCR. The sample holds roughly 130,000 clones, around 83% seen once. The sample was peripheral blood. The receptors come from a woman between 45 and 60 years old with acute or convalescent COVID-19.

This sequence joins TRBV6-2 or TRBV6-3 and TRBJ1-3; D is unresolved. V was trimmed by 6 bases and J by 0 bases, leaving 6 bases between them. From germline, CDR1 is MNHEY and CDR2 SVGEGT. The CDR3 contains 13 residues. This CDR3 is CASSQYSGNTIYF. The CDR3 coding sequence is TGTGCCAGCAGCCAATACTCTGGAAACACCATATATTTT.

V is TRBV27 and J is TRBJ1-6; no definite D call. Trimming cost V 6 bases and J 0 bases, with 9 bases left between them. CDR1 is MNHEY, CDR2 SMNVEV, per germline (reference sequence). This CDR3 is 15 amino acids long. CDR3 amino acids: CASRREASYNSPLHF. As DNA, the CDR3 is TGTGCCAGCAGGCGGGAAGCCTCCTATAATTCACCCCTCCACTTT.

V gene TRBV2 combines with J gene TRBJ1-2, with 9 bases identical to TRBD1. Germline V CDR1 and CDR2: SNHLY, FYNNEI. Trimming at V came to 8 bases and at J to 4 bases, leaving 11 bases not matched to a gene. The CDR3 spans 15 residues. CDR3 nucleotides: TGTGCCAGCCGGGACAGGGACCTCCCGGCCTATGGCTACACCTTC. Translation: CASRDRDLPAYGYTF. The complete variable domain, with remaining parts taken from reference TRBV2 and TRBJ1-2, reads EPEVTQTPSHQVTQMGQEVILRCVPISNHLYFYWYRQILGQKVEFLVSFYNNEISEKSEIFDDQFSVERPDGSNFTLKIRSTKLEDSAMYFCASRDRDLPAYGYTFGSGTRLTVV.

CDR3 DNA: TGTGCCAGTAGTATAATGGGGACTAGCGTCACCGGGGAGCTGTTTTTT. Its protein is CASSIMGTSVTGELFF. V is TRBV19 and J is TRBJ2-2; 10 nucleotides match TRBD2. CDR1 is LNHDA, CDR2 SQIVND, per germline (reference sequence). The CDR3 consists of 16 residues. With 2 bases clipped from V and 4 bases from J, the junction kept 4 bases outside the gene matches.

The chain is built from TRBV3-1 (or the pseudogene TRBV3-2) and TRBJ1-2; 8 positions match TRBD1. The CDR3 sequence is 16 residues long. Germline V gives CDR1 LGHDT, CDR2 YNNKEL (reference sequence). Losses at the gene ends were 1 base for V and 2 bases for J; bases not matched to a gene: 6. CDR3 coding DNA: TGTGCCAGCAGCCAAGTCGCAGGGGGCGCAAACTATGGCTACACCTTC. Its translation is CASSQVAGGANYGYTF.

This chain joins TRBV19 and TRBJ1-1; unclear D gene. Trimming took 6 bases from V and 8 from J, leaving 16 bases between them. CDR1 and CDR2 from the germline V gene are LNHDA and SQIVND (reference sequence). This CDR3 has 13 amino acids. This chain's CDR3 is CASSRLGLDEAFF. The CDR3, as DNA: TGTGCCAGTAGCCGCCTGGGCCTCGACGAAGCTTTCTTT.

This chain connects TRBV18 to TRBJ1-6, with 8 bases aligning to TRBD1. The germline V gene encodes CDR1 KGHSH and CDR2 LQKENI. CDR3 length: 14 amino acids. V shed 6 bases and J 10 bases; nucleotides not matched to a gene: 8. In nucleotides, the CDR3 is TGTGCCAGCTCGCAGGGGACAGGCCGATCACCCCTCCACTTT. Amino acids: CASSQGTGRSPLHF.

The CDR3 coding sequence is TGTGCCAGCAGGCCTTATACAGGAAGCTCCTACAATGAGCAGTTCTTC. Translated, it gives CASRPYTGSSYNEQFF. V is TRBV2 and J is TRBJ2-1, with D perhaps matching TRBD1 (5 bases). V lost 6 bases to trimming and J lost 0 bases, with 15 bases between them. Germline CDR1 reads SNHLY; CDR2 reads FYNNEI. The CDR3 sequence is 16 residues long.

The rearrangement links TRBV7-6 to TRBJ2-6, with 7 bases matching TRBD1. This CDR3 region has 16 residues. The trim removed 7 bases at V and 1 base at J, leaving 7 bases unmatched. Germline CDR1 and CDR2: SGHVS and FNYEAQ. CDR3 nucleotide sequence: TGTGCCAGCACCCACAGGGGACCTTCTGGGGCCAACGTCCTGACTTTC. It encodes CASTHRGPSGANVLTF.

The V gene is TRBV7-9, the J gene TRBJ1-2, with 8 bases identical to TRBD1. CDR1 is SEHNR and CDR2 is FQNEAQ in the germline V gene (reference sequence). V gave up 2 bases and J gave up 7 bases; unmatched junction bases: 9. The CDR3 extends over 15 amino acids. DNA for the CDR3: TGTGCCAGCAGCTTATATAGCCAGGGGGCAAGTGGCTACACCTTC. Residues: CASSLYSQGASGYTF.

A few counts support this clone. CDR3 loop: CASSPRAGNTIYF. The CDR3 nucleotides are TGTGCCAGCAGCCCCCGGGCTGGAAACACCATATATTTT. This chain links TRBV14 with TRBJ1-3; D ambiguous. The CDR3 extends over 13 amino acids. Trimming took off 4 bases at V and 2 bases at J, with 6 bases between the two ends. CDR1 SGHDN and CDR2 FVKESK come from the germline V gene.

This chain links TRBV10-3 with TRBJ2-7; 7 nucleotides line up with TRBD1. The germline CDR1 and CDR2 sequences are ENHRY and SYGVKD. V lost 6 bases and J lost 3; bases outside the gene matches: 5. The CDR3 consists of 13 residues. The CDR3 DNA reads as TGTGCCATCAGGGACAGGCTGAACTACGAGCAGTACTTC. This sequence encodes CAIRDRLNYEQYF.

This chain connects TRBV6-5 to TRBJ2-2; maybe TRBD1 (5 bases). Trimming removed 4 bases at V and 1 base at J, with 13 bases between. CDR1 and CDR2 from the germline V gene are MNHEY and SVGAGI. This CDR3 has 16 amino acids. CDR3 region: CASSLRGAQNTGELFF. CDR3 DNA: TGTGCCAGCAGTTTGCGTGGGGCGCAGAACACCGGGGAGCTGTTTTTT.

The J gene is TRBJ1-6, the V gene TRBV6-6; D is ambiguous. Germline values: CDR1 MNHNY, CDR2 SVGAGI (reference sequence). This CDR3 spans 12 amino acids. V lost 2 bases and J lost 9, with 5 bases in between. The CDR3 is CASSYGSSPLHF. The DNA for the CDR3 is TGTGCCAGCAGTTACGGCAGTTCACCCCTCCACTTT.

The chain carries TRBV27 and TRBJ1-2; a weak D match, TRBD1 (6 bases). Germline V gene data show CDR1 as MNHEY and CDR2 as SMNVEV (reference sequence). The CDR3 is 16 residues long. Trimming stripped 3 bases from V and 1 base from J, with 15 bases between. The CDR3 DNA sequence: TGTGCCAGCAGTTTCCAAGGACAGTTGCTTAACTATGGCTACACCTTC. It codes for CASSFQGQLLNYGYTF.

The genes are TRBV5-1 and TRBJ1-2; 9 bases align to TRBD1. The germline V gene has CDR1 SGHRS and CDR2 YFSETQ. V shed 2 bases, J shed 3 bases, and the junction held 5 bases outside the gene matches. The CDR3 contains 15 residues. Here the CDR3 reads CASSFGDRVDYGYTF. The CDR3 nucleotides read TGCGCCAGCAGCTTTGGGGACAGGGTTGACTATGGCTACACCTTC.

CDR3 coding DNA: TGTGCCAGCTCGGGGACAGGGGTCTCTGGAAACACCATATATTTT. Translation gives CASSGTGVSGNTIYF. V usage is TRBV19 and J usage is TRBJ1-3; 10 bases agree with TRBD1. CDR3 size: 15 residues. With V trimmed by 9 bases and J by 0 bases, 5 bases remained unmatched. CDR1 is LNHDA and CDR2 is SQIVND in the germline V gene (reference sequence).

This clone was observed a few times. The V gene is TRBV27, the J gene TRBJ1-6, with TRBD1 as a possible D gene (5 bases). Germline-derived CDR1 and CDR2 are MNHEY and SMNVEV (reference sequence). The ends were cut back, 0 bases at V and 9 bases at J, with 18 bases in the middle. The CDR3 is 17 residues long. The chain's CDR3 is CASSLSGGSGRISPLHF. In DNA, the CDR3 is TGTGCCAGCAGTTTATCTGGGGGATCCGGGAGAATTTCACCCCTCCACTTT.

This clone was observed a handful of times. V gene TRBV30 combines with J gene TRBJ1-1, with D possibly TRBD1 on 6 matching bases. With 1 base removed from V and 8 bases from J, the gap between germline ends came to 8 bases. This CDR3 has 11 amino acids. In germline, CDR1 is GTSNPN, CDR2 SVGIG (reference sequence). The CDR3 loop reads CAWSGQAEAFF. CDR3 nucleotides: TGTGCCTGGAGTGGACAGGCCGAAGCTTTCTTT.

The rearrangement uses TRBV3-1 (or the pseudogene TRBV3-2) and TRBJ2-7; TRBD1 matches at 11 bases. V was pared by 4 bases and J by 4 bases, with 3 bases of the junction left unmatched. Germline CDR1 is LGHDT and CDR2 is YNNKEL (reference sequence). CDR3 length equals 14 residues. The CDR3 reads CASSPGTGGYEQYF. The CDR3 DNA follows: TGTGCCAGCAGCCCCGGGACAGGGGGTTACGAGCAGTACTTC.

The CDR3 nucleotides are TGTGCCAGCTCACCACAAGGACCGGGACTAGCAGGAGCGGATACGCAGTATTTT. Translating gives CASSPQGPGLAGADTQYF. The chain is built from TRBV18 and TRBJ2-3; TRBD2 matches at 9 bases. Trimming removed 1 base from V and 6 bases from J; junction bases left unmatched: 14. CDR3 length equals 18 residues. CDR1 KGHSH and CDR2 LQKENI come from the germline V gene.

CDR3 in DNA: TGTGCCAGCAGCACACAGGGGGCAGTCTATGGCTACACCTTC. Translating gives CASSTQGAVYGYTF. This sequence joins TRBV6-6 and TRBJ1-2; 9 bases are shared with TRBD1. V shed 6 bases and J 4 bases; nucleotides not matched to a gene: 6. Germline lookup yields CDR1 MNHNY and CDR2 SVGAGI (reference sequence). The CDR3 has 14 amino acids.

This clone was observed a few times. V usage is TRBV25-1 and J usage is TRBJ1-2, with a weak D call TRBD1 (5 bases). Per germline, CDR1 MGHDK and CDR2 SYGVNS. The CDR3 loop spans 15 amino acids. The V end lost 3 bases, the J end lost 4 bases, and 15 bases lay between the germline ends. The CDR3 spells CASSDPGLGAYGYTF. Here the CDR3 DNA reads TGTGCCAGCAGTGATCCAGGGCTTGGAGCCTATGGCTACACCTTC.

The chain is built from TRBV3-1 (or the pseudogene TRBV3-2) and TRBJ1-1; D is possibly TRBD1 (6 bases). This CDR3 region has 13 residues. In germline, CDR1 is LGHDT, CDR2 YNNKEL (reference sequence). CDR3 protein: CASARGGLVEAFF. The CDR3 nucleotides read TGTGCTTCGGCCCGCGGGGGGCTGGTTGAAGCTTTCTTT.

The CDR3 spells CASSQGTGKAFF. Here the CDR3 DNA reads TGTGCCAGCAGCCAGGGGACAGGGAAAGCTTTCTTT. The chain joins TRBV3-1 (or the pseudogene TRBV3-2) to TRBJ1-1; 9 nucleotides line up with TRBD1. V dropped 3 bases and J dropped 9; count of bases not matched to a gene: 2. CDR1 is LGHDT, CDR2 YNNKEL, per germline (reference sequence). This CDR3 has 12 residues.

The chain combines TRBV10-3 with TRBJ2-3, with TRBD2 matching 10 bases. CDR3 size: 18 residues. J lost 0 bases, V lost 0 bases, and 6 bases had no gene match. The germline CDR1 and CDR2 sequences are ENHRY and SYGVKD. The CDR3 bases are TGTGCCATCAGTGAGTCGGCTAGCGGGGGATTAAGCACAGATACGCAGTATTTT. Its translation is CAISESASGGLSTDTQYF.

This chain links TRBV12-3 or TRBV12-4 with TRBJ1-1; D ambiguous. V was trimmed by 8 bases and J by 3 bases, leaving 10 bases between them. CDR3 size: 12 residues. CDR3 amino acids: CASPTDHTEAFF. As DNA, the CDR3 is TGTGCCAGCCCTACAGATCACACTGAAGCTTTCTTT.

The chain recombines TRBV12-3 or TRBV12-4 with TRBJ1-2, with a tentative D call TRBD1 (6 bases). V lost 6 bases to trimming and J lost 5 bases, with 10 bases between them. This CDR3 region has 12 residues. CDR3 residues: CASSTTGYGYTF. The DNA of the CDR3 is TGTGCCAGCAGCACCACAGGGTATGGCTACACCTTC.

The chain combines TRBV19 with TRBJ1-1; TRBD1 is a possible D gene (5 bases). The germline V gene encodes CDR1 LNHDA and CDR2 SQIVND (reference sequence). V lost 7 bases and J lost 4, with 7 bases in between. This CDR3 is 11 amino acids long. In DNA, the CDR3 is TGTGCCAGTAAGGGGTTCACTGAAGCTTTCTTT. Translated: CASKGFTEAFF.

The chain carries TRBV5-4 and TRBJ2-7, with no clear D. Trimming pared 2 bases from V and 3 bases from J, leaving 6 bases between. This CDR3 spans 12 amino acids. Per germline, CDR1 SGHNT and CDR2 YYREEE (reference sequence). The CDR3 coding sequence is TGTGCCAGCAGCTTTGACAACTACGAGCAGTACTTC. This encodes CASSFDNYEQYF.

The V call is TRBV5-1, the J call TRBJ1-3; D gene uncertain. The CDR3 is 13 amino acids. Germline-derived CDR1 and CDR2 are SGHRS and YFSETQ. V was shortened by 3 bases and J by 4 bases, with 8 bases between the two germline ends. CDR3 amino acids: CASSSLQGNTIYF. In DNA form, the CDR3 reads TGCGCCAGCAGCTCGCTACAGGGAAACACCATATATTTT.